The T cell receptor beta chain under discussion was sequenced for a study of cytomegalovirus exposure and HLA in healthy donors (dated by TCRdb to about 2017). Some background on the complete study: An earlier analysis of 550 to 700 of the donors reported about 290 Gb of sequence data and 120 million or so unique TCR beta sequences from some 180 million T cells. Roughly 300 gigabases of sequencing data and approximately 91 million unique TCR sequences made up an early release that covered approximately 620 HLA-typed donors. The study used immunosequencing to profile the T cell repertoires of 666 subjects and linked those repertoires to cytomegalovirus serostatus. A later analysis re-analyzed previously published TCR beta repertoires from approximately 670 donors and added high-resolution HLA genotyping to study TCR occurrence patterns. Both class I and class II loci were covered by HLA typing, at four-digit resolution. A separate validation cohort of 90 to 150 different subjects was used in addition to the roughly 670-subject first cohort. A later genetic analysis took genome-wide SNP genotypes for about three fifths of the roughly 670 donors and used that subset as a discovery cohort. To predict cytomegalovirus infection status, the study combined high-throughput TCR immunosequencing, statistical association of individual TCRs with disease status, and machine learning. Typing coverage varied by locus: about 620-630 donors for A, B, C, DRB1 and DQB1; approximately 560 for DQA1; around 570 for DPA1; 450 to 480 for DPB1. Five DR-DQ haplotypes were handled as single units for association and clustering, since linkage in the cohort was strong. Among approximately 370 genotyped donors of the cohort, an average of roughly 230,000 unique TCR beta nucleotide sequences was sequenced per donor, of which about 19% were non-productive. To decide whether each TCR beta V gene segment behaved as functional or pseudogenic, an earlier analysis of some 600 of the donors relied on high-throughput TCR beta sequencing. Donor age, sex, ethnicity and CMV serostatus were compiled alongside the repertoire data. Of the approximately 400 genotyped donors, about 80% fell in the genetic ancestry cluster associated with self-reported Caucasian donors. The study aimed to test whether signatures of past pathogen exposure could be identified by cataloging public T cell receptors. Rather than drawing on any new phenotypic data, the later analysis identified candidate immune exposures from TCR beta sequences and the way those sequences occurred across donors. Every repertoire in the discovery cohort had been generated on one and the same sequencing platform.

The cohort comprised around 700 healthy bone marrow donors. Cohort members were all nominally healthy when sampled, although unrecorded immune exposures were likely present. The donor tested CMV seronegative and was one of the 352 seronegative cohort members. A peripheral blood sample was provided by each donor, and peripheral blood mononuclear cells were used for TCR beta sequencing. The Qiagen DNeasy Blood Extraction Kit was used to extract genomic DNA from the blood cell samples. With respect to this clone: Its antigen is still unknown. No base quality values were provided; no much bigger clone lies one nucleotide off.

What the research found in general, with its limitations: A later analysis found that most CMV-associated TCR beta chains appeared HLA-restricted, with HLA associations seemingly driven largely by CMV exposure. In a later genetic analysis, a missense DCLRE1C variant was associated with V-gene and J-gene trimming of TCR beta chains, and the association was replicated in an independent cohort. In both the original and validation cohorts, the classifier was reported to diagnose cytomegalovirus status with high specificity and sensitivity. A cluster of highly shared sequence variants was judged likely to represent a technical artifact of the sequencing pipeline. Correlated functional status among segregating V segments might be attributable to linkage disequilibrium, but an unknown experimental factor could not be ruled out. The authors suggested that the approach could potentially be generalized to other disease states and immunological phenotypes. Only TCR beta chains were sequenced in this cohort, and the absence of alpha or paired-chain data limited detectable features. In a later analysis, about 16,000 TCR beta sequences were associated with specific HLA alleles at a false discovery rate of 0.05. Because some donors lacked HLA typing at each locus, the association tests relied only on the typed subset. The presence/absence analyses assumed that sequencing depth was roughly uniform across donors, and that assumption may not be true. In an earlier analysis of roughly 560 of the donors, most TCR beta V segments were observed in productive rearrangements about 87% or about 30% of the time, broadly matching IMGT annotations. A later analysis reported that several top co-occurrence clusters appeared linked to parvovirus B19, influenza, CMV and Epstein-Barr virus. The only immune exposure information available for the cohort was CMV serostatus. In a later analysis, TCR association rates were found to vary across HLA loci, with the most associated TCRs seen for DRB1 alleles and the fewest for HLA-C alleles. According to a later genetic analysis, donors in an Asian-associated ancestry cluster had fewer N-insertions in productive TCRs than the roughly 660-donor mean. While some public TCRs were present in many individuals, most TCR sequences turned up only very rarely across donors. In a later analysis, HLA-associated TCR beta chains showed more clonal expansion and lower generation probabilities than non-associated chains that were equally common. Some IMGT-functional V segments, including TRBV6-2 and TRBV6-3, could not be told apart with the 87-base-pair reads, so those segments were excluded. The study listed 150 to 200 TCR beta chains as associated with cytomegalovirus. The earlier analysis of almost 600 of the donors excluded some 15 rarely observed V segments, including chromosome 9 orphons, because counts were too low. When HLA alleles, especially DR and DQ, strongly co-occurred, TCR associations were difficult to assign to individual alleles. In vitro tests confirmed that a few of the cytomegalovirus-associated TCR beta chains recognize cytomegalovirus antigens. A further reported finding was that TCR beta sequences accurately predicted the HLA-A and HLA-B alleles for most subjects in the first cohort.

The library was built by means of the immunoSEQ multiplex PCR assay. A mixture of 60 forward primers for TCR Vbeta segments and 13 reverse primers for TCR Jbeta segments was used in the multiplex PCR. Amplification of the CDR3 region of rearranged TCR beta genes was performed with a multiplex PCR assay on genomic DNA. On the Illumina HiSeq System, the amplified TCR beta libraries were sequenced as 87-base-pair reads. Under the source paper's analysis protocol: In a later analysis, approximately 74 million unique TCR beta chains were counted across the approximately 640 repertoires, and about 9.9 million of these chains were shared by at least two donors. Raw reads were error-corrected and collapsed into unique sequences with a nearest-neighbor algorithm that merged closely related sequences to remove PCR and sequencing errors. Alignment of CDR3 sequences to IMGT reference sequences was used to assign V, D and J gene segments. For a sequence to be retained, at least a six-nucleotide match to both a V gene segment and a J gene segment was required. A rearrangement counted as productive if the CDR3 had no stop codons and remained in frame with V and J, and every other rearrangement counted as non-productive. Following IMGT convention, CDR3 was defined as the stretch from the second conserved V-encoded cysteine up to the conserved J-encoded phenylalanine. In an earlier analysis of around 600 of the donors, sequences lacking an unambiguous match to a single V gene segment were excluded. An earlier analysis of approximately 590 of the donors classified V segments as functional when productive rearrangements were above 56.7% and as segregating when the standard deviation between donors was above 5%. A statistical classification framework was developed to diagnose cytomegalovirus status using the catalog of TCR beta chain sequences. V and J gene assignment, in a later analysis, came from comparing TCR nucleotide sequences with IMGT/GENE-DB human TR gene sequences. The TCRdist pipeline was used in a later analysis to assign CDR3 sequences and most-parsimonious VDJ recombination scenarios. In a later analysis, each TCR beta chain was defined by its CDR3 amino acid sequence together with its V-gene family, and reads lacking a unique V-gene family were excluded. To address suspected cross-contamination and a sequencing artifact, a later analysis removed a few hundred highly shared, low-generation-probability nucleotide sequences. For each public chain, a later analysis derived a clonal expansion index from normalized ranks of inferred template counts within each repertoire. In a later analysis, generation probabilities were computed using a VDJ recombination model fitted to out-of-frame rearrangements, and the results were checked against IGoR. In a later analysis, hypergeometric tests were used to score TCR-TCR, TCR-HLA and TCR-CMV co-occurrence, with a repertoire-size bias correction applied to TCR pairs. To estimate false discovery rates, a later analysis permuted the HLA or CMV assignments 20 times. In a later analysis, co-occurring TCRs were grouped using DBSCAN, with TCRdist sequence similarity added in when clustering inside HLA-allele-positive subsets. Repertoires with fewer than 30,000 or more than 120,000 public chains, plus five repertoires with anomalous nucleotide sharing, were excluded from co-occurrence clustering. Sourced from immuneACCESS, this table was stored by TCRdb with only in-frame sequences that have V and J called. A share of the clones is absent; for the studies checked, an unresolved V gene accounts for under half, and the remainder has no known explanation. From that table come the V and J calls and clone size; the DNA was used to work out D and trimming. The sample table holds roughly 140,000 clones, of which approximately 68% were seen once. 4% to 5.5% of the sample is held by the ten biggest clonotypes.

For this chain, trimming is 2 bases at the V end and 5 bases at the J end, and the number of junction bases without a gene match is 10. The CDR3 runs 17 residues from the cysteine to the phenylalanine. The sequence is cut down to CDR3 DNA, 51 bases in frame from base 1. The germline V gene supplies CDR1 MGHRA and CDR2 YSYEKL. The clonotype originates from a man aged 60 to 75 in good health and CMV-seronegative. In this chain, TRBV4-1 is recombined with TRBJ2-1, with 9 central nucleotides matching TRBD2. The sequenced sample was PBMCs. In nucleotide form, the sequence is TGCGCCAGCAGCCAATCGGCGGGGACTAGCCTAAACAATGAGCAGTTCTTC. This codes for CASSQSAGTSLNNEQFF.